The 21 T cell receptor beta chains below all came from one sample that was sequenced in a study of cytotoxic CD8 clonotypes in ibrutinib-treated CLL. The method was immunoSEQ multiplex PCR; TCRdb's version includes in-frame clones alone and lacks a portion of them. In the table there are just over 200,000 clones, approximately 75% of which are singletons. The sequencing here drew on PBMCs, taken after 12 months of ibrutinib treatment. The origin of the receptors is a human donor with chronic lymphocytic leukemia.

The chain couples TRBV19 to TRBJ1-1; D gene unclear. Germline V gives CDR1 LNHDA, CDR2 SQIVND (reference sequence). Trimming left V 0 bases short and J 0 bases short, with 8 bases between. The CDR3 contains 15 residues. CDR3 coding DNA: TGTGCCAGTAGTATAGAGAGAGCAGTGAACACTGAAGCTTTCTTT. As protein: CASSIERAVNTEAFF.

CDR3 in amino acids: CASARTVSSYEQYF. CDR3 nucleotide sequence: TGTGCCAGCGCCCGGACGGTCAGCTCCTACGAGCAGTACTTC. V is TRBV9 and J is TRBJ2-7; D ambiguous. The V gene lost 7 bases and the J gene lost 0 bases, with 14 bases spanning the gap. The CDR3 covers 14 residues. From germline, CDR1 is SGDLS and CDR2 YYNGEE.

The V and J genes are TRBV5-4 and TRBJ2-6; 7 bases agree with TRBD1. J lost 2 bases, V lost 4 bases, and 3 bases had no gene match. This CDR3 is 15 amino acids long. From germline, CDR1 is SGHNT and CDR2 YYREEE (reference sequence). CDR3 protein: CASSGQGAGANVLTF. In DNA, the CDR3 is TGTGCCAGCAGCGGGCAGGGGGCTGGGGCCAACGTCCTGACTTTC.

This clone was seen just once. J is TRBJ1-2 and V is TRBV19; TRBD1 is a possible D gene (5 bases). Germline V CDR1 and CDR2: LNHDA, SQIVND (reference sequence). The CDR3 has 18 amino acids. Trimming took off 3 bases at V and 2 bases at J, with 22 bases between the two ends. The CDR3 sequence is CASSIMGGIWTENYGYTF. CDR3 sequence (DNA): TGTGCCAGTAGTATTATGGGGGGGATTTGGACGGAGAACTATGGCTACACCTTC.

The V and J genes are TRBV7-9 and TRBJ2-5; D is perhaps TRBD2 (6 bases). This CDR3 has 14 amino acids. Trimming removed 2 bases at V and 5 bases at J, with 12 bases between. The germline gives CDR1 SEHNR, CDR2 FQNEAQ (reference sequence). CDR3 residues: CASSLSAGWETQYF. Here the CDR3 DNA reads TGTGCCAGCAGCTTATCGGCGGGGTGGGAGACCCAGTACTTC. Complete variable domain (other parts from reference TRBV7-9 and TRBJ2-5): DTGVSQNPRHKITKRGQNVTFRCDPISEHNRLYWYRQTLGQGPEFLTYFQNEAQLEKSRLLSDRFSAERPKGSFSTLEIQRTEQGDSAMYLCASSLSAGWETQYFGPGTRLLVL.

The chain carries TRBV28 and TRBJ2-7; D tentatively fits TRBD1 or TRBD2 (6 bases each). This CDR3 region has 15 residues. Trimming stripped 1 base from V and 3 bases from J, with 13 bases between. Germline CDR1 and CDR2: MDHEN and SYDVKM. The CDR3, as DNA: TGTGCCAGCAGTTTATCCCAGGGGACTGACTACGAGCAGTACTTC. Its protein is CASSLSQGTDYEQYF.

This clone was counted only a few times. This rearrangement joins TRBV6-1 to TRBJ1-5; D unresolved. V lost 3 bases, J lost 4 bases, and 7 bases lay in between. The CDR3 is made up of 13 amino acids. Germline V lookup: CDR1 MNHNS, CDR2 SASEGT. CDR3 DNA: TGTGCCAGCAGTGATAACAGAAATCAGCCCCAGCATTTT. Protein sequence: CASSDNRNQPQHF.

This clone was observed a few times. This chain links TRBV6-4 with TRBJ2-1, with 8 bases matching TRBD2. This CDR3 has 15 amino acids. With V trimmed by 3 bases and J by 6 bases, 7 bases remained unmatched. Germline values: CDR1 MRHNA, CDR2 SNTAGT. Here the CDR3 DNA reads TGTGCCAGCAGTGAGGGACTAGGTGAAGGCAATGAGCAGTTCTTC. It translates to CASSEGLGEGNEQFF.

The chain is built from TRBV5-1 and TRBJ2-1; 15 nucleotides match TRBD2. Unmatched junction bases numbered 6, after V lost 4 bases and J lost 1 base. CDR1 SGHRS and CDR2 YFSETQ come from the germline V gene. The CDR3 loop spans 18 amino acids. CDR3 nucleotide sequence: TGCGCCAGCAGCGATGGACTAGCGGGAGGGCCTTCCTACAATGAGCAGTTCTTC. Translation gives CASSDGLAGGPSYNEQFF.

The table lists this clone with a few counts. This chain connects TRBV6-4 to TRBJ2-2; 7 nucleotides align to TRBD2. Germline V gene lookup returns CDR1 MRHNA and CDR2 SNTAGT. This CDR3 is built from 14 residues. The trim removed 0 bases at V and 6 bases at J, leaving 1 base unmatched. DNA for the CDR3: TGTGCCAGCAGTGACTCGCGGGAGCCCGGGGAGCTGTTTTTT. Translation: CASSDSREPGELFF.

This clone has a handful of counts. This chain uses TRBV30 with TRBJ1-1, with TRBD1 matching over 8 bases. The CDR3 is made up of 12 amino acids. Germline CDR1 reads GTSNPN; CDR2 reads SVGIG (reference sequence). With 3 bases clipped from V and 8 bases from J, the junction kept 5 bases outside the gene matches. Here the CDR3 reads CAWSRTGLEAFF. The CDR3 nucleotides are TGTGCCTGGAGCCGGACAGGGTTAGAAGCTTTCTTT.

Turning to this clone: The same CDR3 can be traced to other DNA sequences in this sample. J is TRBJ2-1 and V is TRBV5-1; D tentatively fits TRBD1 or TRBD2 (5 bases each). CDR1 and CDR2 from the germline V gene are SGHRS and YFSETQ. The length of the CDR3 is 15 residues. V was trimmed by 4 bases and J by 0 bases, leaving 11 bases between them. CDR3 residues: CASSAGGPSYNEQFF. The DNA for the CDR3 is TGCGCCAGCAGCGCTGGGGGACCCTCCTACAATGAGCAGTTCTTC.

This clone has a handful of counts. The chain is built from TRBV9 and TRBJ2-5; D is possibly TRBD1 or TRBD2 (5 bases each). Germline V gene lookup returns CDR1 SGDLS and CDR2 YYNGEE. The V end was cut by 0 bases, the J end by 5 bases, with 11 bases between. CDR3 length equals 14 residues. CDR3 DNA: TGTGCCAGCAGCGTAGGAGGGGCCCTGGAGACCCAGTACTTC. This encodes CASSVGGALETQYF.

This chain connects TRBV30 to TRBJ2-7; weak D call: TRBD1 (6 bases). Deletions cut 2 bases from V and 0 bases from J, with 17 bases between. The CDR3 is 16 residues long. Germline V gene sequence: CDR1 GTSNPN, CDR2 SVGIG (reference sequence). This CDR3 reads CAWSSQGGRASYEQYF. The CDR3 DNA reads TGTGCCTGGAGTTCCCAAGGGGGTCGGGCCTCCTACGAGCAGTACTTC.

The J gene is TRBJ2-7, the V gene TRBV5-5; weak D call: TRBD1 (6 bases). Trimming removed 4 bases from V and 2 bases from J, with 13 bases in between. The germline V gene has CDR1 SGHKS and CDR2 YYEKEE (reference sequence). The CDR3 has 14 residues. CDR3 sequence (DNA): TGTGCCAGCAGCGAAGGGACACCACCCTACGAGCAGTACTTC. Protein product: CASSEGTPPYEQYF.

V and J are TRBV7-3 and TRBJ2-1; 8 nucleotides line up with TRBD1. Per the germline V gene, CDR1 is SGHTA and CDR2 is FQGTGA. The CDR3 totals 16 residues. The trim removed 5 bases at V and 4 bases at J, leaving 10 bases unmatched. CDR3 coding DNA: TGTGCCAGCAGCCGACTGGGACAGGCGCCGTACAATGAGCAGTTCTTC. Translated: CASSRLGQAPYNEQFF.

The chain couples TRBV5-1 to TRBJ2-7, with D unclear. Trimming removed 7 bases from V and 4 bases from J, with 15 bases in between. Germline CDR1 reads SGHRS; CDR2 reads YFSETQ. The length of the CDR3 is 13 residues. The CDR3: CASAPGDPYEQYF. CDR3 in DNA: TGCGCCAGCGCCCCCGGAGACCCATACGAGCAGTACTTC.

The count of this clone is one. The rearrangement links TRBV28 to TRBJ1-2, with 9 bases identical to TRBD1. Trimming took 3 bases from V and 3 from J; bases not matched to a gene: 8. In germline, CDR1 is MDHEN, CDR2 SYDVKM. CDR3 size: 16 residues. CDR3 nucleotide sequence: TGTGCCAGCAGTTTCCCCATGACAGGGGGAGACTATGGCTACACCTTC. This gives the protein CASSFPMTGGDYGYTF.

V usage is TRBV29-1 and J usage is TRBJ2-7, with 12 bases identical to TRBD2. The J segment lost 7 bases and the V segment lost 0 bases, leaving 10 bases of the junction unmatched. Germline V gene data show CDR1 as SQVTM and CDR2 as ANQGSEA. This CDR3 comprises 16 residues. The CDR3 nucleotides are TGCAGCGTTGAAGATCCTCGACTAGCGGGAGTAAGAGAGCAGTACTTC. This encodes CSVEDPRLAGVREQYF.

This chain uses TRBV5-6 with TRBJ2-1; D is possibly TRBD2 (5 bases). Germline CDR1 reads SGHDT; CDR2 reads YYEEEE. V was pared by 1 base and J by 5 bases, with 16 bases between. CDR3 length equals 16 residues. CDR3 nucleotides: TGTGCCAGCAGCTTGCTCCGACTAATCGTTGACAATGAGCAGTTCTTC. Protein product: CASSLLRLIVDNEQFF.

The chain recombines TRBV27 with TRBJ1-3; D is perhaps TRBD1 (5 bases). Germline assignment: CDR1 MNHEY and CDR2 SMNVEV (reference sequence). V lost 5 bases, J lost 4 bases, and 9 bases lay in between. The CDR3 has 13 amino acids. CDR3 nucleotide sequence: TGTGCCAGCAGTCTTCGACAGGGAAACACCATATATTTT. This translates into CASSLRQGNTIYF.